Listed below are T cell receptor beta chains from one sample, sequenced in a study of cytomegalovirus exposure and HLA in healthy donors. TCRdb's copy holds only in-frame clones and misses some; the assay was immunoSEQ multiplex PCR. This table holds 120,000 to 150,000 clones, about three quarters found once. The specimen sequenced was PBMCs. Receptors were obtained from a man aged 35-49 years in good health and CMV-seronegative. Each CDR3 is given with its conserved first and last residue. Each record gives: D gene, J gene, CDR3 length, clone size, V gene, CDR3 DNA, CDR3 protein. A D gene is named only where the DNA matches it firmly. The listing skips clone size in some rows; elsewhere it reads once, few, many or a size class.

>TRBD1|TRBJ2-2|16|once|TRBV9
TGTGCCAGCAGCGAGAGGGACAGTCTACCCACCGGGGAGCTGTTTTTT
CASSERDSLPTGELFF
>TRBD2|TRBJ2-7|13|NA|TRBV7-3
TGTGCCAGCAGCTCTTCGGGGGGCTACGAGCAGTACTTC
CASSSSGGYEQYF
>NA|TRBJ2-1|12|NA|TRBV27
TGTGCCAGCAGTTTAGGCGGTAATGAGCAGTTCTTC
CASSLGGNEQFF
>NA|TRBJ2-7|13|few|TRBV29-1
TGCAGCGCACAGGGACGGAGCTCCTACGAGCAGTACTTC
CSAQGRSSYEQYF
>TRBD1|TRBJ1-4|16|few|TRBV9
TGTGCCAGCAGCACTCGACAGGGGGCAGGCGGTGAAAAACTGTTTTTT
CASSTRQGAGGEKLFF
>TRBD1|TRBJ2-7|14|NA|TRBV4-3
TGCGCCAGCAGCCAGAGGACAGGAGACTACGAGCAGTACTTC
CASSQRTGDYEQYF
>TRBD2|TRBJ2-1|15|NA|TRBV6-4
TGTGCCAGCAGTCTTCTGAGCGGGAGGCCTAATGAGCAGTTCTTC
CASSLLSGRPNEQFF
>NA|TRBJ2-2|15|NA|TRBV28
TGTGCCAGCAGTTCCAGGTTCCGCGGGACCGGGGAGCTGTTTTTT
CASSSRFRGTGELFF
>NA|TRBJ2-7|16|NA|TRBV9
TGTGCCAGCAGCGGGCGGGATGCTCGAGGGGCCTACGAGCAGTACTTC
CASSGRDARGAYEQYF
>NA|TRBJ1-3|15|NA|TRBV6-5
TGTGCCAGCAGTTCCCCGGGGAACTCTGGAAACACCATATATTTT
CASSSPGNSGNTIYF
>NA|TRBJ2-4|13|NA|TRBV6-6
TGTGCCAGCAGGAAAGACATAGTAGACATTCAGTACTTC
CASRKDIVDIQYF
>TRBD1|TRBJ1-2|15|NA|TRBV7-9
TGTGCCAGCAGCTTGTTGACAGGGCCAGCCTATGGCTACACCTTC
CASSLLTGPAYGYTF
>TRBD1|TRBJ2-7|15|NA|TRBV27
TGTGCCAGCAAACCGGACAGGGGGTTATCCTACGAGCAGTACTTC
CASKPDRGLSYEQYF
>TRBD1|TRBJ2-1|15|NA|TRBV28
TGTGCCAGCAGTTTATTTCGGCAGGGGGCGAATGAGCAGTTCTTC
CASSLFRQGANEQFF
>NA|TRBJ2-6|16|NA|TRBV5-4
TGTGCCAGCAGCTTGGGTGGAGGGACTGGGGCCAACGTCCTGACTTTC
CASSLGGGTGANVLTF
>NA|TRBJ2-2|12|NA|TRBV9
TGTGCCAGCAGCTATAGCGCCGGGGAGCTGTTTTTT
CASSYSAGELFF
>NA|TRBJ2-3|19|NA|TRBV11-2
TGTGCCAGCAGCTTAGTACTAGGTGGGGGCACAACAAGCACAGATACGCAGTATTTT
CASSLVLGGGTTSTDTQYF
>NA|TRBJ1-5|13|NA|TRBV6-5
TGTGCCAGCAGGGAGTATAGCAATCAGCCCCAGCATTTT
CASREYSNQPQHF
>TRBD1|TRBJ2-5|14|once|TRBV18
TGTGCCAGCTCACCCGGGACAGGGTGGCCCACCCAGTACTTC
CASSPGTGWPTQYF
>NA|TRBJ1-4|16|NA|TRBV6-5
TGTGCCAGCAGTTACTCGACTGGAGGGACTAATGAAAAACTGTTTTTT
CASSYSTGGTNEKLFF
>NA|TRBJ2-7|15|NA|TRBV5-1
TGCGCCAGCAGCTTGGAATCCGCCAGGGTAGGCGAGCAGTACTTC
CASSLESARVGEQYF
>TRBD1|TRBJ1-2|18|NA|TRBV19
TGTGCCAGTAGTATAGTGGCGGGACAGGGGGCCAGGGGCTATGGCTACACCTTC
CASSIVAGQGARGYGYTF
>NA|TRBJ2-7|15|NA|TRBV7-2
TGTGCCAGCAGCTTGGGGGGGCGCGGCTGGGACGAGCAGTACTTC
CASSLGGRGWDEQYF